The sequence of this TCR beta chain was determined in a study of T-cell memory formation after mild COVID-19. Points from the study as a whole: Mostly located in CM and EM were contracting CD4+ clones, with contracting CD8+ clones located in EMRA. A balance of CD4 and CD8 characterized clones contracting day 15 to 85, whereas later expanders leaned CD4+. Within pre-infection memory, some responding clones were found, suggesting cross-reactive memory joined.

Amplification by 5'RACE using constant-segment primers produced TCR alpha and TCR beta cDNA libraries that carried sample barcodes and UMIs. TCRdb re-called the 5' RACE reads through MiXCR, storing one row per CDR3 protein. The data show 360,000 or so distinct CDR3 sequences, 28% seen once. As regards this clonotype: Its specificity is unknown.

Trimming took 5 bases from V and 8 from J; bases not matched to a gene: 21. The CDR3 runs to 20 residues. The TCR comes from an adult woman who had mild COVID-19 (a few samples of this study predate the infection). Cell type and time point are not known. The sample taken for sequencing was PBMCs or a T cell subset sorted from them (not recorded which). The chain links TRBV12-3 or TRBV12-4 to TRBJ2-2, with 12 nucleotides matching TRBD2. CDR3 residues: CASSPPGGGGLAGMVGELFF. CDR3 sequence (DNA): TGTGCCAGCAGTCCTCCGGGGGGGGGCGGACTAGCGGGAATGGTTGGGGAGCTGTTTTTT.